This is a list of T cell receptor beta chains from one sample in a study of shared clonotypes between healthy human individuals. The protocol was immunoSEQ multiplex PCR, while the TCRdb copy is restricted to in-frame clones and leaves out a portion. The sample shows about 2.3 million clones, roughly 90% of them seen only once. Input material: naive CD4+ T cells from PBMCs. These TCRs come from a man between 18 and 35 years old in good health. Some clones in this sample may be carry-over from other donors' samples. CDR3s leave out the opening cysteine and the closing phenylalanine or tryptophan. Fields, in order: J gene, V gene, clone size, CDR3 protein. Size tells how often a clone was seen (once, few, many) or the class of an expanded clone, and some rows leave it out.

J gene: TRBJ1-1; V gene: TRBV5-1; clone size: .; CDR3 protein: ASNPLGPNTEAF
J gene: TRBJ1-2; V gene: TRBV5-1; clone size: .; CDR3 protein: ASSLDGPQVTGYT
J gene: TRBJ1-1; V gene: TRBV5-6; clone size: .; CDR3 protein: ASSLTGRMNTEAF
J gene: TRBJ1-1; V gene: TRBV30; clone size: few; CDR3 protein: AWTQDRNTEAF
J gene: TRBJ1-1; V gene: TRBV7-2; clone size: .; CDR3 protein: ASSSVVRGGTEAF
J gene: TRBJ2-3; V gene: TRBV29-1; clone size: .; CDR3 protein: SVAADTQY
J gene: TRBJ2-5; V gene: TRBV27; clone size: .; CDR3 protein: ASSFGPDQY
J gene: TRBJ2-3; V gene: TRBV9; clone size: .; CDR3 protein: ASSVSTDTQY
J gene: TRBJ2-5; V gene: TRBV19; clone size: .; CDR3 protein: ASSLTGSGSQETQY
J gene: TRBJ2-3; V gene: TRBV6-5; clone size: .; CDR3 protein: ASSLNLEADTQY
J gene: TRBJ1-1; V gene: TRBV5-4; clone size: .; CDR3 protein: ASSFGGRITAF
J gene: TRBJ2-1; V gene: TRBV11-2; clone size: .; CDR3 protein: ASSWRGVQF
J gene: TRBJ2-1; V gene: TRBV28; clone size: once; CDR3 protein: ASRPWGYNEQF
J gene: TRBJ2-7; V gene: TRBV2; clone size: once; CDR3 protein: ASSGSKFGEQY
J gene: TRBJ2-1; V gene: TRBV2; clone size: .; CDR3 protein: ASSGGAIGRLGI
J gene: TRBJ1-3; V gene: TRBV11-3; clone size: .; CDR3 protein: ASSFGSGNTIY